Reported below is one T cell receptor beta chain. This entry comes from a study of blood T cell repertoires in COVID-19. About the study: Specimens from acute and convalescent COVID-19 originated in the United States, Italy and Spain. T cells, B-cell-depleted T cells, or PBMCs supplied cDNA or gDNA.

Under the authors' procedure: Nucleated cell counts were estimated from reference gene primer amplification. Data came from immunoSEQ multiplex PCR; TCRdb stores just in-frame clones and leaves some out. The V and J calls and clone size come from that table; D and trimming were worked out from the DNA. In the table there are approximately 100,000 clones, roughly two thirds of which are singletons. Germline CDR1 and CDR2: SGHNT and YENEEA. With 3 bases clipped from V and 9 bases from J, the junction kept 18 bases outside the gene matches. This CDR3 is 19 amino acids long. The chain employs TRBV11-3 and TRBJ2-1, with TRBD2 matching over 12 bases. Sequencing was done on a sample of peripheral blood. The TCR comes from a man older than 75 with acute or convalescent COVID-19. The CDR3 DNA sequence: TGTGCCAGCAGCTTTCCAGGGCCTTTAGGACTAGCGGGACAGTTTGAGCAGTTCTTC. Its translation is CASSFPGPLGLAGQFEQFF.